The clone carrying this T cell receptor beta chain has only a few counts. Antigen specificity is unknown. The trim removed 1 base at V and 4 bases at J, leaving 6 bases unmatched. CDR3 length: 16 amino acids. The germline CDR1 and CDR2 sequences are SGHTA and FQGNSA. These data are taken from a study of T cell repertoires in cytomegalovirus infection. MiXCR, applied by TCRdb to the reads, yields one record per CDR3 protein. The table includes hundreds of thousands of distinct CDR3 sequences, around 32% detected once. The receptor was isolated from a human donor in good health (CMV status not recorded). Some clones in this sample may be carry-over from other donors' samples. V gene TRBV7-2 combines with J gene TRBJ2-3; 9 bases agree with TRBD2. Sample: cultured PBMCs, taken from culture after CMV antigen stimulation. CDR3 sequence: CASSLGGGAVPDTQYF. The CDR3 DNA reads TGTGCCAGCAGCTTAGGCGGGGGGGCCGTCCCAGATACGCAGTATTTT.